A selection of T cell receptor beta chains follows, all from one sample in a study of beta chain features in type 1 diabetes. Sequenced by immunoSEQ multiplex PCR; TCRdb stores in-frame clones only, minus some. The table records around 710,000 clones, around 11% of them present only once. The sequencing sample was made of naive CD4+ T cells from blood. The origin of the receptors is a man aged 25 to 45 with type 1 diabetes. Both conserved end residues are trimmed from each CDR3. Fields, in order: clone size, V gene, D gene, J gene, CDR3 length, CDR3 protein. The D gene is left open where the match is weak. Clone sizes are given selectively: once, few, many, or a class where the clone is expanded.

abundance: -
v_gene: TRBV2
d_gene: -
j_gene: TRBJ2-1
len: 10
CDR3aa: ATRRTLGEQF

abundance: few
v_gene: TRBV7-2
d_gene: -
j_gene: TRBJ2-3
len: 13
CDR3aa: ASSKQSGYTDTQY

abundance: few
v_gene: TRBV15
d_gene: -
j_gene: TRBJ2-6
len: 11
CDR3aa: ATSRAGANVLT

abundance: -
v_gene: TRBV28
d_gene: -
j_gene: TRBJ2-3
len: 12
CDR3aa: ASSSVVAADTQY

abundance: -
v_gene: TRBV11-2
d_gene: -
j_gene: TRBJ2-7
len: 10
CDR3aa: ASSSGVGEQY

abundance: -
v_gene: TRBV5-6
d_gene: -
j_gene: TRBJ2-7
len: 12
CDR3aa: ASSLASTEYEQY

abundance: -
v_gene: TRBV7-9
d_gene: TRBD1
j_gene: TRBJ2-7
len: 14
CDR3aa: ASSRFQGARIHEQY

abundance: -
v_gene: TRBV5-6
d_gene: -
j_gene: TRBJ2-1
len: 13
CDR3aa: ASSFGRNSYNEQF

abundance: -
v_gene: TRBV18
d_gene: -
j_gene: TRBJ2-5
len: 11
CDR3aa: ASSPQYQETQY

abundance: few
v_gene: TRBV9
d_gene: -
j_gene: TRBJ1-4
len: 12
CDR3aa: ASSPSTGYEKLF

abundance: -
v_gene: TRBV28
d_gene: -
j_gene: TRBJ2-4
len: 14
CDR3aa: ASSLWGSGGKNIQY

abundance: once
v_gene: TRBV5-7
d_gene: -
j_gene: TRBJ1-1
len: 13
CDR3aa: ASSLGRSINTEAF

abundance: few
v_gene: TRBV15
d_gene: -
j_gene: TRBJ2-3
len: 13
CDR3aa: ATSRDQQSTDTQY

abundance: -
v_gene: TRBV30
d_gene: TRBD1
j_gene: TRBJ1-4
len: 14
CDR3aa: AWRDGTGGADEKLF

abundance: -
v_gene: TRBV9
d_gene: -
j_gene: TRBJ1-5
len: 12
CDR3aa: ASSTRQENQPQH

abundance: few
v_gene: TRBV7-9
d_gene: -
j_gene: TRBJ2-1
len: 10
CDR3aa: ASSPNQREQF

abundance: few
v_gene: TRBV7-2
d_gene: TRBD2
j_gene: TRBJ2-7
len: 14
CDR3aa: ASSSLTSGLSYEQY

abundance: few
v_gene: TRBV11-2
d_gene: TRBD1
j_gene: TRBJ1-2
len: 13
CDR3aa: ASSLGQERGYGYT

abundance: few
v_gene: TRBV25-1
d_gene: -
j_gene: TRBJ1-1
len: 12
CDR3aa: ASKSEIVNTEAF

abundance: few
v_gene: TRBV19
d_gene: -
j_gene: TRBJ1-5
len: 11
CDR3aa: ASSLGRDQPQH

abundance: many
v_gene: TRBV13
d_gene: -
j_gene: TRBJ1-4
len: 9
CDR3aa: ASSFREKLF

abundance: few
v_gene: TRBV30
d_gene: -
j_gene: TRBJ2-6
len: 12
CDR3aa: AWSVDGGANVLT

abundance: many
v_gene: TRBV29-1
d_gene: -
j_gene: TRBJ1-5
len: 10
CDR3aa: SVAGVDQPQH

abundance: -
v_gene: TRBV2
d_gene: TRBD2
j_gene: TRBJ2-5
len: 16
CDR3aa: ASRTSGVITKGQETQY

abundance: few
v_gene: TRBV27
d_gene: -
j_gene: TRBJ2-1
len: 13
CDR3aa: ASGSALSSYNEQF

abundance: -
v_gene: TRBV25-1
d_gene: -
j_gene: TRBJ1-1
len: 10
CDR3aa: ASSPPSREAF

abundance: -
v_gene: TRBV28
d_gene: -
j_gene: TRBJ2-5
len: 11
CDR3aa: ASSSGGQETQY

abundance: -
v_gene: TRBV2
d_gene: -
j_gene: TRBJ1-1
len: 8
CDR3aa: ASRQGEAF

abundance: few
v_gene: TRBV6-5
d_gene: -
j_gene: TRBJ1-3
len: 11
CDR3aa: ASTRTRGNTIY

abundance: -
v_gene: TRBV5-4
d_gene: -
j_gene: TRBJ2-1
len: 14
CDR3aa: ASSSTGRGYHNEQF

abundance: -
v_gene: TRBV7-9
d_gene: -
j_gene: TRBJ1-1
len: 12
CDR3aa: ASSLEASNTEAF

abundance: -
v_gene: TRBV19
d_gene: -
j_gene: TRBJ2-3
len: 13
CDR3aa: ASSRLTDYTDTQY

abundance: few
v_gene: TRBV9
d_gene: TRBD1
j_gene: TRBJ2-2
len: 14
CDR3aa: ASSVSSGGYTGELF

abundance: few
v_gene: TRBV7-3
d_gene: TRBD1
j_gene: TRBJ2-1
len: 15
CDR3aa: ASSLSPTGGLNNEQF

abundance: -
v_gene: TRBV14
d_gene: -
j_gene: TRBJ2-5
len: 10
CDR3aa: ASPGDGETQY

abundance: few
v_gene: TRBV2
d_gene: -
j_gene: TRBJ2-6
len: 12
CDR3aa: ASRSGSGANVLT

abundance: -
v_gene: TRBV2
d_gene: TRBD2
j_gene: TRBJ2-1
len: 14
CDR3aa: ASSGGLAGDFDEQF

abundance: few
v_gene: TRBV6-5
d_gene: -
j_gene: TRBJ1-1
len: 11
CDR3aa: ASSYRRGTEAF

abundance: few
v_gene: TRBV30
d_gene: TRBD1
j_gene: TRBJ2-3
len: 14
CDR3aa: AWSAGTGRRTDTQY

abundance: -
v_gene: TRBV30
d_gene: -
j_gene: TRBJ1-2
len: 13
CDR3aa: AWSVPGSRSYGYT

abundance: -
v_gene: TRBV7-9
d_gene: TRBD1
j_gene: TRBJ1-5
len: 12
CDR3aa: ASSPLDRDQPQH

abundance: few
v_gene: TRBV9
d_gene: TRBD1
j_gene: TRBJ1-2
len: 14
CDR3aa: ASRPGGNIEYGGYT

abundance: few
v_gene: TRBV7-2
d_gene: TRBD1
j_gene: TRBJ2-2
len: 12
CDR3aa: ASSLGQGNGELF

abundance: few
v_gene: TRBV18
d_gene: TRBD1
j_gene: TRBJ1-6
len: 14
CDR3aa: ASSPLGTENNSPLH

abundance: -
v_gene: TRBV7-7
d_gene: -
j_gene: TRBJ1-2
len: 11
CDR3aa: ASSLRTVNGYT

abundance: few
v_gene: TRBV7-2
d_gene: -
j_gene: TRBJ2-5
len: 12
CDR3aa: ASSKIPREETQY

abundance: few
v_gene: TRBV5-1
d_gene: -
j_gene: TRBJ2-5
len: 11
CDR3aa: ASSSLGSETQY

abundance: -
v_gene: TRBV9
d_gene: -
j_gene: TRBJ2-3
len: 11
CDR3aa: ASSVVAGNTQY

abundance: -
v_gene: TRBV28
d_gene: -
j_gene: TRBJ1-2
len: 10
CDR3aa: ASSSGNYGYT

abundance: -
v_gene: TRBV10-3
d_gene: -
j_gene: TRBJ1-6
len: 13
CDR3aa: AISEGRGGNSPLH

abundance: many
v_gene: TRBV14
d_gene: -
j_gene: TRBJ2-7
len: 9
CDR3aa: ASSQGYEQY

abundance: few
v_gene: TRBV29-1
d_gene: -
j_gene: TRBJ2-3
len: 10
CDR3aa: SVVDNTDTQY

abundance: few
v_gene: TRBV29-1
d_gene: -
j_gene: TRBJ1-2
len: 11
CDR3aa: SVEGPVSYGYT

abundance: few
v_gene: TRBV18
d_gene: TRBD1
j_gene: TRBJ2-3
len: 15
CDR3aa: ASSPWDRLENTDTQY

abundance: -
v_gene: TRBV5-1
d_gene: TRBD1
j_gene: TRBJ2-6
len: 16
CDR3aa: ASSSNPGQGSGANVLT

abundance: -
v_gene: TRBV4-2
d_gene: -
j_gene: TRBJ1-2
len: 13
CDR3aa: ASGPGGGNNYGYT

abundance: -
v_gene: TRBV7-2
d_gene: TRBD2
j_gene: TRBJ2-5
len: 12
CDR3aa: ASSPTSGQETQY

abundance: few
v_gene: TRBV30
d_gene: -
j_gene: TRBJ1-5
len: 12
CDR3aa: AWSRDRLNQPQH

abundance: few
v_gene: TRBV4-3
d_gene: -
j_gene: TRBJ2-1
len: 13
CDR3aa: ASSQDESSYNEQF

abundance: -
v_gene: TRBV6-1
d_gene: -
j_gene: TRBJ2-3
len: 12
CDR3aa: ASSDTPSTDTQY